The clone carrying this T cell receptor beta chain was picked up a small number of times. This record belongs to a study of cytomegalovirus exposure and HLA in healthy donors. There are 16 residues in the CDR3. The germline gives CDR1 SGHRS, CDR2 YFSETQ. Trimming removed 0 bases from V and 1 base from J, with 11 bases in between. Primers for the PCR totalled 60 Vbeta and 13 Jbeta. Libraries were prepared by immunoSEQ multiplex PCR; TCRdb keeps only in-frame clonotypes and omits some of them. The data hold 120,000 to 150,000 clones, with about three quarters observed a single time. The receptor was isolated from a woman between 40 and 50 years old in good health and CMV-seronegative. The sequenced sample was PBMCs. The chain recombines TRBV5-1 with TRBJ1-5, with D hard to call. CDR3 protein: CASSLGGGMSNQPQHF. As DNA, the CDR3 is TGCGCCAGCAGCTTGGGGGGAGGGATGAGCAATCAGCCCCAGCATTTT. The full variable domain, rest sourced from reference TRBV5-1 and TRBJ1-5, is KAGVTQTPRYLIKTRGQQVTLSCSPISGHRSVSWYQQTPGQGLQFLFEYFSETQRNKGNFPGRFSGRQFSNSRSEMNVSTLELGDSALYLCASSLGGGMSNQPQHFGDGTRLSIL.